Reported below is one T cell receptor beta chain. Its target antigen remains unknown. There are no base qualities to consult, and no much larger clone falls within one base. The source of the sample is a study of post-analysis software for immune sequencing data (dated by TCRdb to 2014 to 2015). Study-wide context: The recorded disease courses included relapsing-remitting, secondary progressive and progressive-relapsing multiple sclerosis, and some patients had no subtype annotation. The patient repertoires were set against 10 to 11 previously published healthy control repertoires from donors whose ages ranged from roughly 6 to 25 years. A subset of samples was prepared in parallel using single-end sample barcoding, then pooled and co-amplified after Illumina adapter ligation.

What the research found in general, with its limitations: Direct clustering with F measure showed strong co-clustering of samples prepared in the same batch, prompting a batch-effect correction. Four to six TRBV segments, including TRBV5-6, TRBV5-1 and TRBV20-1, were significantly more frequent in patients than controls. Normalized Chao1 diversity was significantly lower in multiple sclerosis patients than controls, suggesting substantial peripheral T-cell clonal expansion. The multiple sclerosis patient group was slightly younger than the control group.

Receptor libraries were prepared by PCR. The data were produced on an Illumina HiSeq 2500. To reduce PCR and sequencing biases, unique molecular identifiers were incorporated into the TCR beta cDNA libraries. Per 1 to 10 million input T cells, approximately 500,000 cDNA molecules were obtained, such that each molecule approximated one T cell. The patient libraries were prepared and sequenced with the same protocol used for the earlier healthy control dataset. Within a given batch, samples were prepared together, multiplexed and sequenced on the same HiSeq lane. On the authors' methods: MIGEC was used to process the raw barcoded reads, and molecular identifier groups with only a single read were discarded before consensus assembly and CDR3 extraction. Clonotype tables were post-analysed with VDJtools, normalizing diversity by down-sampling all datasets to the smallest sample size. In repertoire overlap clustering, CDR3 amino acid sequences, but not nucleotide sequences, were matched to correct batch-related cross-sample contamination. TCRdb reanalyzed the raw reads on its own, using fastp at Q25 for trimming and MiXCR for clone calling, and kept in-frame beta chains. Entries are consolidated by CDR3 protein sequence, retaining the most common genes and DNA. For this entry, the V and J calls and clone size follow TCRdb and not the study's own pipeline. For this sample there are some 690,000 distinct CDR3 sequences; roughly 27% appear just once. Around 0.6% of the sample goes to the ten largest clones.

To demonstrate the VDJtools post-analysis software, TCR beta repertoires were profiled from the peripheral blood of roughly 12 young patients with multiple sclerosis. The patients with multiple sclerosis were children and adolescents between about 6 and 15 years of age. Trimming removed 3 bases from V and 11 bases from J, leaving 22 bases between the germline ends. The CDR3, cysteine through phenylalanine, is 14 amino acids long. The read is trimmed to its CDR3 DNA, 42 bases read in frame from base 1. In the germline V gene (reference sequence), CDR1 corresponds to DFQATT and CDR2 to SNEGSKA. Recombination connected TRBV20-1 to TRBJ2-5; the D gene identity is not certain. The clonotype comes from a girl between 5 and 17 years old with multiple sclerosis. Sequencing was carried out using blood. The DNA sequence follows: TGCAGTGCTAGGGATCCCCCCTCCCGACCGGAGCAGTACTTC. This yields the protein CSARDPPSRPEQYF.